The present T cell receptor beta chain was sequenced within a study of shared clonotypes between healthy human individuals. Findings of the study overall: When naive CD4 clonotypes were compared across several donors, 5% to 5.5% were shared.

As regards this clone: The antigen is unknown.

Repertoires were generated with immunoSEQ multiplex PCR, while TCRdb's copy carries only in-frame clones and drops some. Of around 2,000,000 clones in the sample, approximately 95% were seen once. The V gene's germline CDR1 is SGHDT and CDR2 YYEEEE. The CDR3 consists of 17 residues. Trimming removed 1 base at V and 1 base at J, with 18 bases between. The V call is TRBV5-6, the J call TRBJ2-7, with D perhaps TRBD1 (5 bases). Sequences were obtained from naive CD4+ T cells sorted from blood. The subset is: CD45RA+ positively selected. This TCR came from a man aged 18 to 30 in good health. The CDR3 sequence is CASSLRRWTPSSYEQYF. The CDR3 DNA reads TGTGCCAGCAGCTTGAGGCGGTGGACACCAAGTTCCTACGAGCAGTACTTC.